Listed below are T cell receptor beta chains from one sample, sequenced in a study of blood T cell repertoires in COVID-19. TCRdb keeps only in-frame clones here, not all; method: immunoSEQ multiplex PCR. In the table there are a few hundred thousand clones, about 88% of which are singletons. The sequenced material came from peripheral blood. The receptors derive from a man aged 18 to 29 with active or convalescent COVID-19. CDR3s include the opening cysteine and the closing phenylalanine or tryptophan. Fields, in order: clone size, V gene, J gene, D gene, CDR3 DNA, CDR3 protein. The D gene is left open where the match is weak. Not all rows give a size; the values are once, few, many and, for expanded clones, a class.

>-|TRBV10-1|TRBJ1-3|-
TGCGCCAGCAGTGAGAGCTCCACTGGAAACACCATATATTTT
CASSESSTGNTIYF
>-|TRBV7-9|TRBJ2-7|TRBD2
TGTGCCAGCAGCTTACGTCTAGCGGGGTCCTACGAGCAGTACTTC
CASSLRLAGSYEQYF
>-|TRBV29-1|TRBJ1-2|-
TGCAGCGTTGATGGCGGGGCGGTAATTAACTATGGCTACACCTTC
CSVDGGAVINYGYTF
>-|TRBV19|TRBJ2-3|-
TGTGCCAGTAGTAAAACCAGGGGATCTAGCACAGATACGCAGTATTTT
CASSKTRGSSTDTQYF
>-|TRBV5-1|TRBJ2-1|-
TGCGCCAGCAGCCGGACTGTGGTGGACAATGAGCAGTTCTTC
CASSRTVVDNEQFF
>-|TRBV10-3|TRBJ2-7|TRBD2
TGTGCCATCACCCCCCGCGGGGGGGAGGGCGAGCAGTACTTC
CAITPRGGEGEQYF
>-|TRBV29-1|TRBJ2-5|TRBD1
TGCAGCGTCGTCAGGGGGTTGGGTGAGACCCAGTACTTC
CSVVRGLGETQYF
>-|TRBV5-4|TRBJ2-3|-
TGTGCCAGCAGCTTGACCAGCGATTCCACAGATACGCAGTATTTT
CASSLTSDSTDTQYF
>-|TRBV25-1|TRBJ2-1|TRBD2
TGTGCCAGCAGTCCCCAAGGCAGCGGGAGAAGGCATGAGCAGTTCTTC
CASSPQGSGRRHEQFF
>-|TRBV4-1|TRBJ2-7|TRBD2
TGCGCCAGCAGCCAGCAGCAAGCGGGAGAGGGGTACGAGCAGTACTTC
CASSQQQAGEGYEQYF
>many|TRBV7-2|TRBJ2-1|TRBD1
TGTGCCAGCAGCTTCGGGCAGGGGGCGGGTAATGAGCAGTTCTTC
CASSFGQGAGNEQFF
>-|TRBV18|TRBJ2-5|-
TGTGCCAGCTCACCACCGTCGGGTGGGGAGACCCAGTACTTC
CASSPPSGGETQYF
>-|TRBV5-8|TRBJ2-1|TRBD2
TGTGCCAGCAGCTCCAGACTAGCGGGAGTTGGTAATGAGCAGTTCTTC
CASSSRLAGVGNEQFF
>-|TRBV29-1|TRBJ2-7|-
TGCAGCGTTGATTCGGGGCAGGGAGGCTACGAGCAGTACTTC
CSVDSGQGGYEQYF
>-|TRBV24-1|TRBJ2-3|TRBD2
TGTGCCACCAGTGATTTAGGCAGCGGGGCCACAGATACGCAGTATTTT
CATSDLGSGATDTQYF
>-|TRBV5-8|TRBJ2-7|TRBD2
TGTGCCAGCAGCTTGGGACTAGCGGGAGACGAGCAGTACTTC
CASSLGLAGDEQYF
>-|TRBV10-2|TRBJ2-6|TRBD1
TGCGCCAGCAGCGCTCAGGGGGCTGGGGCCAACGTCCTGACTTTC
CASSAQGAGANVLTF
>-|TRBV7-2|TRBJ2-3|-
TGTGCCAGCAGCACCCCGACAGGCTCCGATACGCAGTATTTT
CASSTPTGSDTQYF
>-|TRBV12-3/TRBV12-4|TRBJ2-1|-
TGTGCCAGCAGTCCCACCGGGGTCTATGAGCAGTTCTTC
CASSPTGVYEQFF
>-|TRBV3-1/TRBV3-2|TRBJ2-1|TRBD2
TGTGCCAGCAGCCTAGCGGGGGTTGTGTTTGAGCAGTTCTTC
CASSLAGVVFEQFF
>-|TRBV29-1|TRBJ2-5|TRBD1
TGCAGCTCCAAAGGGGGCGAAGAGACCCAGTACTTC
CSSKGGEETQYF
>-|TRBV6-5|TRBJ2-1|-
TGTGCCAGCACCCCTTCGTTGGGCGAGCAGTTCTTC
CASTPSLGEQFF
>-|TRBV6-1|TRBJ1-2|TRBD1
TGTGCCAGCAGTGAAGATCCAGGGGGAACCTATGGCTACACCTTC
CASSEDPGGTYGYTF
>few|TRBV6-4|TRBJ2-3|TRBD2
TGTGCCAGCAGTCATCAGACTAGCGGGGGCACAGATACGCAGTATTTT
CASSHQTSGGTDTQYF
>once|TRBV30|TRBJ2-6|-
TGTGCCTGGAGTAAGGGAGCTGGGGCCAACGTCCTGACTTTC
CAWSKGAGANVLTF
>-|TRBV10-2|TRBJ1-4|-
TGCGCCAGCACGGGGGGGGATGAAAAACTGTTTTTT
CASTGGDEKLFF
>-|TRBV2|TRBJ1-1|-
TGTGCCAGTCTGGAGGGAGTCACTGAAGCTTTCTTT
CASLEGVTEAFF
>-|TRBV12-5|TRBJ2-1|TRBD2
TGTGCTAGTGGTTTGCCCCCCGCTAGCGGGGACCCCAATGAGCAGTTCTTC
CASGLPPASGDPNEQFF
>-|TRBV15|TRBJ1-2|-
TGTGCCACCAGCACATCCAGGGGAGCTGGCTACACCTTC
CATSTSRGAGYTF
>once|TRBV11-2|TRBJ1-2|-
TGTGCCAGCAGCTTAGTTCGAGATCCGGTGGGAGGGAACTATGGCTACACCTTC
CASSLVRDPVGGNYGYTF
>-|TRBV7-9|TRBJ2-1|TRBD2
TGTGCCAGCAGCTTAGGCGGGGGGCCTAGTAATGAGCAGTTCTTC
CASSLGGGPSNEQFF
>-|TRBV19|TRBJ2-5|TRBD1
TGTGCCAGTAGCTCCGGGACAGGGGAGGAGACCCAGTACTTC
CASSSGTGEETQYF
>-|TRBV5-1|TRBJ1-4|-
TGCGCCAGCAGCTTCGGACAGCAAAATGAAAAACTGTTTTTT
CASSFGQQNEKLFF
>-|TRBV5-1|TRBJ2-7|TRBD2
TGCGCCAGCAGCTTAGCCCTGGCGGGGGTTGCCTACGAGCAGTACTTC
CASSLALAGVAYEQYF
>-|TRBV2|TRBJ1-5|TRBD1
TGTGCCAGCGACAGGGGTTTCGATAGCAATCAGCCCCAGCATTTT
CASDRGFDSNQPQHF
>-|TRBV11-3|TRBJ2-1|TRBD1
TGTGCCAGCAGCGCCCGACTGCGGACAGGGGACTACAATGAGCAGTTCTTC
CASSARLRTGDYNEQFF
>-|TRBV5-1|TRBJ2-7|TRBD1
TGCGCCAGCAGCTTGATGACAGGGAACTACGAGCAGTACTTC
CASSLMTGNYEQYF
>-|TRBV5-6|TRBJ2-2|-
TGTGCCAGCAGCTTTACGTGGGAGGCCGGGGAGCTGTTTTTT
CASSFTWEAGELFF
>once|TRBV5-6|TRBJ2-3|-
TGTGCCAGCAGCTTACAGGGCACAGATACGCAGTATTTT
CASSLQGTDTQYF
>-|TRBV5-1|TRBJ2-2|-
TGCGCCAGCAGCCCGACAACGGATACCGGGGAGCTGTTTTTT
CASSPTTDTGELFF
>-|TRBV6-2/TRBV6-3|TRBJ2-1|TRBD2
TGTGCCAGCAGTTACCGGCAGCGGGAGATCAATGAGCAGTTCTTC
CASSYRQREINEQFF
>-|TRBV7-7|TRBJ2-5|TRBD2
TGTGCCAGCAGCCCGGGACTAAAGGAGACCCAGTACTTC
CASSPGLKETQYF
>-|TRBV19|TRBJ2-7|TRBD2
TGTGCCAGTAGCTGGGCTAGCGGGGTCTACGAGCAGTACTTC
CASSWASGVYEQYF